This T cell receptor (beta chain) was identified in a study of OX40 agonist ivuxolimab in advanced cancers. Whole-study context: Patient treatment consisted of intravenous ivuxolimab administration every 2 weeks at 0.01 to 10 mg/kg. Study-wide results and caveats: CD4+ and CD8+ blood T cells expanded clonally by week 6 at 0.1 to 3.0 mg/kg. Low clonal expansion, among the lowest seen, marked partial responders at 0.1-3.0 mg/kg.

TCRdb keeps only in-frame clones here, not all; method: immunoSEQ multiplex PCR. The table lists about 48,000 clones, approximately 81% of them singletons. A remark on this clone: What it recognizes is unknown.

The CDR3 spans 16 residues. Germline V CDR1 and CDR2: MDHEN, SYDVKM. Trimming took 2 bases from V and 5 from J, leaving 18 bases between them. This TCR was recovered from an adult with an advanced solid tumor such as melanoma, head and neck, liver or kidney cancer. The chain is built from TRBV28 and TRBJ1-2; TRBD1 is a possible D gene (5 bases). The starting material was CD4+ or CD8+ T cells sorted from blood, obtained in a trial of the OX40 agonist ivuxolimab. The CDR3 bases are TGTGCCAGCAGTTTAGGGGCGGCGGGGGGTCGGTATGGCTACACCTTC. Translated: CASSLGAAGGRYGYTF.